Below are 2 T cell receptor beta chains sequenced from a single sample in a study of CD8 T cells in Susac syndrome. The authors reverse transcribed about 0.5 to 1 ug RNA with random hexamers. One entry per CDR3 protein, called by TCRdb with MiXCR from the immunoSEQ multiplex PCR reads. The table has approximately 190,000 distinct CDR3 sequences, 80% to 95% seen once; the top ten hold 0.09% to 0.12%. Specimen: CD4+ T cells from PBMCs. The receptors were sampled from a human donor in good health.

The rearrangement joins TRBV6-1 to TRBJ1-2, with 7 bases lining up with TRBD1. The J segment lost 8 bases and the V segment lost 8 bases, leaving 11 bases of the junction unmatched. Germline values: CDR1 MNHNS, CDR2 SASEGT. The CDR3 sequence is 13 residues long. The CDR3 reads CASASGTVKGYTF. CDR3 in DNA: TGTGCCAGCGCTTCCGGGACAGTCAAGGGCTACACCTTC.

This chain uses TRBV11-1 with TRBJ2-7, with D tentatively TRBD1 (5 bases). This CDR3 is built from 13 residues. CDR1 and CDR2 from the germline V gene are SGHAT and FQDESV (reference sequence). V shed 5 bases and J shed 8 bases, with 16 bases lying between them. Here the CDR3 reads CASSLDSTKKQYF. Here the CDR3 DNA reads TGTGCCAGCAGCCTCGACAGTACTAAGAAGCAGTACTTC.